The clone carrying this TCR beta chain was detected once. What it recognizes is unknown. A J-beta primer mix and a sample-barcoded 5' primer were used in a second PCR of about 7 to 11 cycles. TCRdb recomputed calls from the 5' RACE reads with MiXCR, one row per CDR3 protein. The sample contains some 1 million distinct CDR3 sequences, 35% to 50% of which appear only once. This sample is drawn from a study of blood T cells in healthy people across ages. Notes on the study in general: Naive and antigen-experienced cells could not be conclusively compared, given unsorted PBMCs.

The source material was blood. This receptor was identified in a woman aged 55-69 years in good health.

The CDR3, as DNA: TGTGCCAGCAGCTTCGTACTAGCGGGAGACTACGAGCAGTACTTC. Its protein product is CASSFVLAGDYEQYF. J is TRBJ2-7 and V is TRBV7-9; the match to TRBD2 covers 11 bases. Germline CDR1 SEHNR, CDR2 FQNEAQ (reference sequence). This CDR3 region has 15 residues. Trimming removed 3 bases from V and 3 bases from J; junction bases left unmatched: 4.